This TCR beta chain was identified during a study of OX40 agonist ivuxolimab in advanced cancers. Assay used: immunoSEQ multiplex PCR; TCRdb lists only in-frame clones, some missing. The table records fewer than 35,000 clones, about four fifths of them present only once. The CDR3 length is 16 residues. From germline, CDR1 is MNHNY and CDR2 SVGAGI (reference sequence). V shed 6 bases and J 0 bases; nucleotides not matched to a gene: 7. The sample consisted of CD4+ or CD8+ T cells sorted from blood, taken in a trial of the OX40 agonist ivuxolimab. The chain recombines TRBV6-6 with TRBJ2-1, with TRBD2 matching over 8 bases. This TCR derives from an adult with an advanced solid tumor such as melanoma, head and neck, liver or kidney cancer. DNA of the CDR3: TGTGCCAGCAGCCGGGGGGGCTTAAGCTCCTACAATGAGCAGTTCTTC. As protein: CASSRGGLSSYNEQFF.